The 20 T cell receptor beta chains in this list originate from one sample, sequenced in a study of OX40 agonist ivuxolimab in advanced cancers. The method was the immunoSEQ multiplex PCR assay. Imported from immuneACCESS, the table was reduced by TCRdb to in-frame sequences with V and J called. These copies leave out some clones; in studies compared against another copy, an unresolved V gene accounts for under half, and the cause of the remainder is not known. This sample gives fewer than 70,000 clones in total; approximately 82% of them show up just once. About 3% of the sample goes to the ten largest clones. The starting material was CD4+ or CD8+ T cells sorted from blood, obtained in a trial of the OX40 agonist ivuxolimab. These receptor sequences come from an adult with an advanced solid tumor such as melanoma, head and neck, liver or kidney cancer.

This clone was recorded a few times. The V gene is TRBV2, the J gene TRBJ1-2, with a weak D call TRBD1 (5 bases). This CDR3 is 13 amino acids long. Trimming pared 7 bases from V and 6 bases from J, leaving 15 bases between. From germline, CDR1 is SNHLY and CDR2 FYNNEI. The CDR3 is CASNLTPRDGYTF. Written as DNA, the CDR3 is TGTGCCAGCAACTTAACCCCCAGGGATGGCTACACCTTC.

The V call is TRBV18, the J call TRBJ1-1, with D perhaps TRBD1 (5 bases). Germline V gives CDR1 KGHSH, CDR2 LQKENI. The germline V and J ends were trimmed by 3 bases and 5 bases, with 7 bases remaining between them. The CDR3 is made up of 12 amino acids. The CDR3 loop reads CASSPQGTEAFF. CDR3 nucleotide sequence: TGTGCCAGCTCACCGCAGGGAACTGAAGCTTTCTTT.

The chain uses TRBV9 and TRBJ2-3, with 10 bases lining up with TRBD2. CDR1 is SGDLS and CDR2 is YYNGEE in the germline V gene. The V segment lost 7 bases and the J segment 4 bases; nucleotides outside the gene matches: 12. The CDR3 extends over 16 amino acids. The CDR3 DNA reads as TGTGCCAGCGCCCTAGGGGGGGGGACTAGCGCAGATACGCAGTATTTT. It yields the protein CASALGGGTSADTQYF.

This sequence joins TRBV7-9 and TRBJ2-3, with TRBD1 as a possible D gene (7 bases). V lost 2 bases, J lost 5 bases, and 17 bases lay in between. CDR1 is SEHNR and CDR2 is FQNEAQ in the germline V gene (reference sequence). This CDR3 spans 16 amino acids. The CDR3 protein is CASSLLPGGLKDTQYF. DNA for the CDR3: TGTGCCAGCAGCTTATTGCCAGGGGGGTTGAAAGATACGCAGTATTTT.

This clone was counted once. This rearrangement joins TRBV5-1 to TRBJ2-3; D may match TRBD1 or TRBD2 (5 bases each). V dropped 0 bases and J dropped 1 base, with 9 bases sitting between them. Germline loops: CDR1 SGHRS, CDR2 YFSETQ. The CDR3 totals 15 residues. The CDR3 region has the DNA TGCGCCAGCAGCTTGGAGGGGCGGGGCACAGATACGCAGTATTTT. It encodes CASSLEGRGTDTQYF.

CDR3 in amino acids: CAWRTDTFEQYF. CDR3 in DNA: TGTGCCTGGAGGACGGACACGTTCGAGCAGTACTTC. The chain joins TRBV30 to TRBJ2-7; the D gene is possibly TRBD1 (5 bases). The CDR3 loop spans 12 amino acids. Germline V gene sequence: CDR1 GTSNPN, CDR2 SVGIG (reference sequence). V was shortened by 3 bases and J by 6 bases, with 12 bases between the two germline ends.

The chain employs TRBV6-5 and TRBJ1-5; weak D call: TRBD1 (5 bases). CDR1 is MNHEY and CDR2 is SVGAGI in the germline V gene. The CDR3 is 13 residues long. The ends were cut back, 5 bases at V and 7 bases at J, with 12 bases in the middle. The CDR3 is CASSLGEGQPQHF. CDR3 nucleotides: TGTGCCAGCAGTCTGGGGGAGGGACAGCCCCAGCATTTT.

This chain joins TRBV11-1 and TRBJ2-7; 12 bases fit TRBD1. Germline CDR1 SGHAT, CDR2 FQDESV (reference sequence). Trimming took 5 bases from V and 6 from J; bases not matched to a gene: 8. The CDR3 runs 15 residues. Here the CDR3 reads CASSNVGTGGGEQYF. The CDR3 nucleotides are TGTGCCAGCAGCAATGTTGGGACAGGGGGCGGCGAGCAGTACTTC.

This clone is a singleton in its sample. The V call is TRBV6-6, the J call TRBJ2-7; 7 bases map to TRBD1. V shed 6 bases, J shed 5 bases, and the junction held 13 bases outside the gene matches. CDR3 length equals 15 residues. In germline, CDR1 is MNHNY, CDR2 SVGAGI (reference sequence). The CDR3 protein is CASRTGQASFHEQYF. CDR3 sequence (DNA): TGTGCCAGCAGGACTGGACAGGCTAGTTTCCACGAGCAGTACTTC.

V usage is TRBV6-5 and J usage is TRBJ1-1; TRBD1 might be the D (6 bases). Germline V gene data show CDR1 as MNHEY and CDR2 as SVGAGI. CDR3 length equals 16 residues. V was shortened by 2 bases and J by 0 bases, with 13 bases between the two germline ends. CDR3 loop: CASSYAGVGMNTEAFF. In DNA form, the CDR3 reads TGTGCCAGCAGTTACGCAGGGGTCGGAATGAACACTGAAGCTTTCTTT.

The chain employs TRBV7-9 and TRBJ2-3; the match to TRBD2 covers 8 bases. The V gene's germline CDR1 is SEHNR and CDR2 FQNEAQ (reference sequence). The CDR3 totals 15 residues. V lost 7 bases to trimming and J lost 5 bases; unmatched junction nucleotides: 11. CDR3 nucleotides: TGTGCCAGCAACTCCGTGGCCGGGGGGGAAGATACGCAGTATTTT. This encodes CASNSVAGGEDTQYF.

CDR3 sequence reads: CASSYSAALNSPLHF. The CDR3 DNA sequence: TGTGCCAGCAGTTACTCGGCAGCTTTAAATTCACCCCTCCACTTT. V usage is TRBV6-5 and J usage is TRBJ1-6; D is ambiguous. This CDR3 is 15 amino acids long. Per the germline V gene, CDR1 is MNHEY and CDR2 is SVGAGI. Trimming stripped 0 bases from V and 7 bases from J, with 10 bases between.

The rearrangement joins TRBV19 to TRBJ2-2, with 9 bases that match TRBD1. The CDR3 is 14 residues long. Per the germline V gene, CDR1 is LNHDA and CDR2 is SQIVND (reference sequence). V was clipped by 8 bases and J by 3 bases; unmatched bases: 4. Here the CDR3 reads CASAGTGYTGELFF. CDR3 nucleotides: TGTGCCAGTGCCGGGACAGGGTACACCGGGGAGCTGTTTTTT.

This chain joins TRBV21-1 and TRBJ2-7; TRBD1 is taken as the D call from the table, unchecked against the DNA. TRBV21-1 is recorded as a pseudogene. This CDR3 has 14 residues. The CDR3 coding sequence is TGTGCCAGTTGGGGCAGGGTAGTCTCCTACGAGCAGTACTTC. Translating gives CASWGRVVSYEQYF.

This chain connects TRBV19 to TRBJ1-2; 7 nucleotides line up with TRBD1. This CDR3 region has 15 residues. Germline assignment: CDR1 LNHDA and CDR2 SQIVND (reference sequence). The ends lost 5 bases at V and 0 bases at J; junction bases unmatched: 6. In nucleotides, the CDR3 is TGTGCCAGTAGTCAACAGGGGAGACCTAACTATGGCTACACCTTC. Protein sequence: CASSQQGRPNYGYTF.

J is TRBJ2-2 and V is TRBV7-3; 8 positions match TRBD1. Trimming cost V 5 bases and J 5 bases; bases outside gene matches: 7. The CDR3 covers 15 residues. Germline V gene sequence: CDR1 SGHTA, CDR2 FQGTGA. The DNA of the CDR3 is TGTGCCAGCAGCCCCGGACAGGGAAGGACCGGGGAGCTGTTTTTT. Amino acids: CASSPGQGRTGELFF.

The chain couples TRBV6-5 to TRBJ1-4, with D tentatively TRBD1 (5 bases). V was pared by 0 bases and J by 12 bases, with 14 bases between. The CDR3 totals 14 residues. Germline CDR1 is MNHEY and CDR2 is SVGAGI. CDR3 amino acids: CASSYSGGAIELFF. In DNA form, the CDR3 reads TGTGCCAGCAGTTACTCGGGGGGTGCGATAGAACTGTTTTTT.

The V call is TRBV19, the J call TRBJ1-2; 11 nucleotides agree with TRBD1. Germline V gene data show CDR1 as LNHDA and CDR2 as SQIVND (reference sequence). The CDR3 contains 14 residues. The V segment lost 5 bases and the J segment 4 bases; nucleotides outside the gene matches: 3. CDR3 protein: CASSSDRGLYGYTF. The CDR3 region has the DNA TGTGCCAGTAGTTCGGACAGGGGGCTCTATGGCTACACCTTC.

This clone was counted once. V is TRBV7-3 and J is TRBJ2-6; 7 bases are a match to TRBD2. In germline, CDR1 is SGHTA, CDR2 FQGTGA. Trimming cost V 5 bases and J 0 bases; bases outside gene matches: 4. This CDR3 has 16 residues. CDR3 in DNA: TGTGCCAGCAGCCGCGGGGGTCACTCTGGGGCCAACGTCCTGACTTTC. It yields the protein CASSRGGHSGANVLTF.

The CDR3 nucleotides read TGTGCCTGGAGTGTCCGAGCGGGGGCCATTACCGGGGAGCTGTTTTTT. Translated, it gives CAWSVRAGAITGELFF. The V gene is TRBV30, the J gene TRBJ2-2, with 8 bases matching TRBD2. The CDR3 is 16 amino acids. Germline assignment: CDR1 GTSNPN and CDR2 SVGIG (reference sequence). V trimming: 0 bases; J trimming: 5 bases; junction bases outside the gene matches: 8. Together with reference TRBV30 and TRBJ2-2, the CDR3 gives the full variable domain: SQTIHQWPATLVQPVGSPLSLECTVEGTSNPNLYWYRQAAGRGLQLLFYSVGIGQISSEVPQNLSASRPQDRQFILSSKKLLLSDSGFYLCAWSVRAGAITGELFFGEGSRLTVL.